Described below is a single T cell receptor (beta chain) sequence and its context. The same CDR3 can be traced to other DNA sequences in this sample. The protocol was immunoSEQ multiplex PCR, while the TCRdb copy is restricted to in-frame clones and leaves out a portion. Of approximately 980,000 clones listed, 70% to 85% are singletons. The source of the sample is a study of shared clonotypes between healthy human individuals. This CDR3 is 16 amino acids long. CDR1 is SGHRS, CDR2 YFSETQ, per germline. V lost 1 base and J lost 1; bases outside the gene matches: 3. The chain combines TRBV5-1 with TRBJ2-3; 10 bases line up with TRBD2. Material for sequencing was memory CD4+ T cells sorted from blood. Stated subset: CD45RA-negative fraction. This receptor was obtained from a man between 18 and 29 years old in good health. CDR3 sequence reads: CASSLRLAGGTDTQYF. The CDR3 DNA reads as TGCGCCAGCAGCTTGAGGCTAGCGGGAGGCACAGATACGCAGTATTTT.